This TCR beta chain appears in the sequencing data of a study of blood T cell repertoires in COVID-19. Study overall: PBMCs, B-cell-depleted T cells, or T cells provided the cDNA or gDNA that made up the material.

With V trimmed by 0 bases and J by 12 bases, 13 bases remained unmatched. CDR1 and CDR2 from the germline V gene are MGHRA and YSYEKL. The CDR3 runs 16 residues. The assay was immunoSEQ multiplex PCR, and TCRdb's table has in-frame clones only and misses some. This sample yields 250,000 to 350,000 clones, of which 70% to 90% are seen a single time; roughly 4% belongs to the top ten. The participants were between about 18 and 90 years old and came from some 25 US areas. Donors were grouped by their self-reported clinical history. The sequenced material came from PBMCs or T cells enriched from blood (not recorded which). The rearrangement uses TRBV4-1 and TRBJ2-1, with 8 positions matching TRBD2. This sequence was found in a woman aged 25 to 39 who had recovered from COVID-19. CDR3 region: CASSQDPGLGSGGQFF. CDR3 DNA: TGCGCCAGCAGCCAAGACCCGGGACTAGGGTCCGGGGGGCAGTTCTTC.